This T cell receptor (beta chain) was recovered during a study of PD-1 blockade in classical Hodgkin lymphoma. Whole-study results and caveats: Compared with healthy donors, newly diagnosed patients reportedly showed lower baseline TCR diversity. Compared with baseline, CD4+ but not CD8+ TCR diversity had risen significantly by C4D1.

Time point reported: cycle 4 day 1 (C4D1), after five to seven weeks of nivolumab. Brentuximab vedotin exposure varied, and every patient relapsed after autologous stem cell transplantation. Comment on this clone: What it recognizes is unknown.

Clones were sequenced by immunoSEQ multiplex PCR, and TCRdb holds only the in-frame ones, with some missing. The sample holds about 20,000 clones, more than 75% seen once. V was trimmed by 0 bases and J by 1 base, leaving 9 bases between them. The germline V gene encodes CDR1 LGHNA and CDR2 YNFKEQ. There are 15 residues in the CDR3. This receptor was identified in a human donor with classical Hodgkin lymphoma. This specimen was peripheral blood mononuclear cells (PBMCs), taken before the fourth cycle of nivolumab. The chain employs TRBV4-2 and TRBJ1-2; D gene ambiguous. The CDR3 DNA follows: TGTGCCAGCAGCCAAGAGAGTGGCCTTAACTATGGCTACACCTTC. Amino acid sequence: CASSQESGLNYGYTF.